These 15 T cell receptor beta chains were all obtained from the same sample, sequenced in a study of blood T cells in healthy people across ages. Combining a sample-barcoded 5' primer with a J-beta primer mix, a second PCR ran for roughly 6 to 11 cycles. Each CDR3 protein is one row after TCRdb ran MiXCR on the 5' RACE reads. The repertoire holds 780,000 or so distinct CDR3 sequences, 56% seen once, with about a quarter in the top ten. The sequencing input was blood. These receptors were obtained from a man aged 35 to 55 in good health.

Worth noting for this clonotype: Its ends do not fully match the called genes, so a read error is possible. This CDR3 is CAGSSREGSNYGYTF. CDR3 coding DNA: TGTGCCGGCAGCTCCCGGGAGGGGTCTAACTATGGCTACACCTTC. This sequence joins TRBV7-2 and TRBJ1-2; a possible D gene is TRBD1 (5 bases). The CDR3 spans 15 residues. Germline V gene sequence: CDR1 SGHTA, CDR2 FQGNSA.

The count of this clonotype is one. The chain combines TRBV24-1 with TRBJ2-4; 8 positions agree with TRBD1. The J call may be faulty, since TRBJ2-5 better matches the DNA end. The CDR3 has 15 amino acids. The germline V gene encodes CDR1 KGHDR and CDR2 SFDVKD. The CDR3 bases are TGTGCCACCAGTGATTGGACAGGGTATATGGAGACCCAGTACTTC. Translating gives CATSDWTGYMETQYF.

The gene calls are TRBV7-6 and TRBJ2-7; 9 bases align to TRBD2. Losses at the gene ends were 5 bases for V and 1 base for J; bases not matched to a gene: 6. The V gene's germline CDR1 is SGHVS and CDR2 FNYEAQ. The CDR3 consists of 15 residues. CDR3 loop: CASSRLAGPSYEQYF. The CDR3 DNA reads TGTGCCAGCAGCCGTCTAGCGGGACCATCCTACGAGCAGTACTTC.

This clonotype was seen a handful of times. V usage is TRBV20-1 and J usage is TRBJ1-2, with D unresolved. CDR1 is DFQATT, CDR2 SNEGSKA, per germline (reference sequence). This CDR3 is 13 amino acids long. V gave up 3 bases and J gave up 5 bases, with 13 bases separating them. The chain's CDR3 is CSASTQPEYGYTF. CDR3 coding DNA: TGCAGTGCTAGTACACAACCGGAGTATGGCTACACCTTC.

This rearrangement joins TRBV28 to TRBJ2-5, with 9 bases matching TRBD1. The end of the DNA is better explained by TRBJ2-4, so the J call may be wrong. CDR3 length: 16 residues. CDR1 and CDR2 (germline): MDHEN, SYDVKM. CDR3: CASSQSTGGAKNIQYF. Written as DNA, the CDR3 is TGTGCCAGCAGTCAGTCGACAGGGGGGGCCAAAAACATTCAGTACTTC.

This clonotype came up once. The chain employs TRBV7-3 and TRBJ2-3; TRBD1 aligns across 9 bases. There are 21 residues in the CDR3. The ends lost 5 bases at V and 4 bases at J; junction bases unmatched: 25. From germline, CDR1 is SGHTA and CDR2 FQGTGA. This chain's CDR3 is CASSPIPPGPFTGGTADTQYF. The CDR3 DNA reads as TGTGCCAGCAGCCCTATTCCCCCGGGCCCTTTTACAGGGGGCACTGCAGATACGCAGTATTTT.

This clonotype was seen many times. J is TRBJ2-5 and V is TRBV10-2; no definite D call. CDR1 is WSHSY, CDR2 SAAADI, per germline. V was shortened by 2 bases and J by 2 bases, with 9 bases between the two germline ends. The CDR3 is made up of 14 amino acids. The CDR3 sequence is CASSEVWVQETQYF. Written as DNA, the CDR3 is TGCGCCAGCAGTGAGGTCTGGGTTCAAGAGACCCAGTACTTC.

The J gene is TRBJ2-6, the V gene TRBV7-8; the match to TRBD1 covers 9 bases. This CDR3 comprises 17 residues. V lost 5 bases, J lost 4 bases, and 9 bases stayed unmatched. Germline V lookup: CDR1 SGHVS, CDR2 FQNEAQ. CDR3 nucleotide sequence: TGTGCCAGCAGCGTACAGGGGGCCCCCTCCGGGGCCAACGTCCTGACTTTC. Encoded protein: CASSVQGAPSGANVLTF.

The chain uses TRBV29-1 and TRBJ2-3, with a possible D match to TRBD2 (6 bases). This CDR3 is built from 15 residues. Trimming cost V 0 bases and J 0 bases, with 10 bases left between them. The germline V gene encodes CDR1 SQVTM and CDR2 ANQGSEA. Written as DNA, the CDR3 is TGCAGCGTTGAAGATCGGCGGGGCAGCACAGATACGCAGTATTTT. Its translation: CSVEDRRGSTDTQYF.

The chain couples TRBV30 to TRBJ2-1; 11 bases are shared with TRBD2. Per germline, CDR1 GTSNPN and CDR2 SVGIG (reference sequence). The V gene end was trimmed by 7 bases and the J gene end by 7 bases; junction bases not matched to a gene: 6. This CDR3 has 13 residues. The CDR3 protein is CALAGGPGNEQFF. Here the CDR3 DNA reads TGTGCCTTAGCGGGGGGGCCCGGGAATGAGCAGTTCTTC.

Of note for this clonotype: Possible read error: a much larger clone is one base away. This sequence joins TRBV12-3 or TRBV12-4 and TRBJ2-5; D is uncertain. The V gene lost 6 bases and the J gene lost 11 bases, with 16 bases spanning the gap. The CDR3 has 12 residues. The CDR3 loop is CASSRGGNEQYF. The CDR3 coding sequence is TGTGCCAGCAGCAGAGGCGGTAATGAGCAGTACTTC.

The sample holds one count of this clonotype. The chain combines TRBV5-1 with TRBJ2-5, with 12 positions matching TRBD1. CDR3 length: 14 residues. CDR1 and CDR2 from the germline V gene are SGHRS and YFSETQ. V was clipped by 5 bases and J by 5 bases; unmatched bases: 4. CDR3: CASRTGQGAETQYF. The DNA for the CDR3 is TGCGCCAGCAGGACGGGACAGGGGGCTGAGACCCAGTACTTC. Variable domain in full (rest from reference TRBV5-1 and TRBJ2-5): KAGVTQTPRYLIKTRGQQVTLSCSPISGHRSVSWYQQTPGQGLQFLFEYFSETQRNKGNFPGRFSGRQFSNSRSEMNVSTLELGDSALYLCASRTGQGAETQYFGPGTRLLVL.

The chain's CDR3 is CASSFLRSEQYF. The DNA for the CDR3 is TGTGCCAGCAGCTTCCTTCGCTCCGAGCAGTACTTC. The rearrangement joins TRBV7-2 to TRBJ2-4; D gene unclear. The J call may be faulty, since TRBJ2-7 better matches the DNA end. Germline V gives CDR1 SGHTA, CDR2 FQGNSA. CDR3 size: 12 residues.

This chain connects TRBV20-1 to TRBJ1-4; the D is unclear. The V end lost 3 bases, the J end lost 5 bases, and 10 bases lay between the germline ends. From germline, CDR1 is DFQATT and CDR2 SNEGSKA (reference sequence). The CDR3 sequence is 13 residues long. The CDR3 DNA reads TGCAGTGCTAGGGACGGAGTAAATGAAAAACTGTTTTTT. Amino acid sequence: CSARDGVNEKLFF.

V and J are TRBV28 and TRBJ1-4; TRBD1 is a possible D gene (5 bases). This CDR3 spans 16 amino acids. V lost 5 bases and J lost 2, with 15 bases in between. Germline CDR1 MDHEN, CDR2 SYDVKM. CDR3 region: CASSNSGGRTNEKLFF. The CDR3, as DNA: TGTGCCAGCAGTAATTCGGGGGGGAGGACTAATGAAAAACTGTTTTTT.